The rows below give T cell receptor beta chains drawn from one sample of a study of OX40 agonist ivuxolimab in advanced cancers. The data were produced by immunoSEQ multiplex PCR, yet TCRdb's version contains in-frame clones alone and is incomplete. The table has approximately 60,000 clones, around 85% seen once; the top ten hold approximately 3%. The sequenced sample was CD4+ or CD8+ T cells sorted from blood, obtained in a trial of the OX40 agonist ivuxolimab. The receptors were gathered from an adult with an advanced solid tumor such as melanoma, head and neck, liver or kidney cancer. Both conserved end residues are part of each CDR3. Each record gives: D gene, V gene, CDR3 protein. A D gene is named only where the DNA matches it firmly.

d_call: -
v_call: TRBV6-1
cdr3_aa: CASSERQGNTEAFF

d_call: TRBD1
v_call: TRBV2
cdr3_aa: CASRPRQGAGGYTF

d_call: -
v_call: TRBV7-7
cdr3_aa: CASSPDWGASTGELFF

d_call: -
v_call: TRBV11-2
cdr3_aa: CASSFGFSFLGEKLFF

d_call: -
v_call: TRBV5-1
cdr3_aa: CASSLESRSEKLFF

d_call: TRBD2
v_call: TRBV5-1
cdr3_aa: CASSSSILAGGSGELFF

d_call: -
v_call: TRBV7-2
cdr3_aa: CASGSYQQETQYF

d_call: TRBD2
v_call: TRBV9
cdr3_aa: CASSVGEGRGLARRETQYF

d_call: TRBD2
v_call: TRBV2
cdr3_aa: CASSALAGVQETQYF

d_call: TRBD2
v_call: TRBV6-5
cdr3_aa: CASSSLAGAAEQFF

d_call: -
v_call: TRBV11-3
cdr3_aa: CATQLGTQDTTDTQYF

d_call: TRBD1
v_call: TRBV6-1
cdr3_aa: CASSAPGTGRYEQYF

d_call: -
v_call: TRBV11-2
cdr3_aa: CASSAIPGTPGNTIYF

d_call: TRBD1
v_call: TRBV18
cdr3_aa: CASSPTATGGSNQPQHF

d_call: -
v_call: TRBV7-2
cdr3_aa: CASSLQGGYTDTQYF

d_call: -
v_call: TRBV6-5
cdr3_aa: CASSYSWQLANEKLFF

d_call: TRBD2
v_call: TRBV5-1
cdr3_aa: CASSWTRETGELFF

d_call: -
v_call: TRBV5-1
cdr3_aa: CASSLDGVSYEQYF

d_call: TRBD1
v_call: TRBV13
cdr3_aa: CASSLLRQGSGANVLTF

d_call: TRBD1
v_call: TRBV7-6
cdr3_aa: CASSSRDRGYEQYF

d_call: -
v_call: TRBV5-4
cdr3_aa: CASSLVPREYEQYF

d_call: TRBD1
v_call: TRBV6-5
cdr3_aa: CASSRTGASNEKLFF

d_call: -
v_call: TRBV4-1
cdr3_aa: CASSQSTGTGNTIYF

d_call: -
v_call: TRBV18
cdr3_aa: CASSPGAAEKLFF

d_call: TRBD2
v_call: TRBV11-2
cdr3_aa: CASSPWGTSGGAGEQFF

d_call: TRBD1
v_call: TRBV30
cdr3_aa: CAWSLGQNSHIQYF